The text below deals with one TCR beta chain. This may be a read error, as it is one base from a much larger clone. The data are from a study of T cells in Graves' hyperthyroidism and ophthalmopathy. The CDR3 contains 15 residues. The germline V gene has CDR1 SGHTA and CDR2 FQGNSA. Template material for amplifying TCR beta CDR3 regions consisted of RNA transcripts. Carried out on the TCR CDR3, a first-round RT-PCR used the HTBI primer set. In TCRdb, the multiplex PCR reads were re-called with MiXCR into one record per CDR3 protein. The sample yields some 440,000 distinct CDR3 sequences, 15% to 17% seen once.

The sequencing input was blood. The rearrangement links TRBV7-2 to TRBJ1-1, with TRBD1 as a possible D gene (6 bases). The source of this sequence is a woman aged 18-29 years with Graves' hyperthyroidism. CDR3 protein: CASSLWRRGGTEGFF. DNA for the CDR3: TGTGCCAGCAGCTTATGGCGCAGGGGTGGCACTGAAGGTTTCTTT.